The T cell receptor (beta chain) described here comes from a study of T cell responses to AZD1222 COVID-19 vaccine. Assay used: immunoSEQ multiplex PCR; TCRdb lists only in-frame clones, some missing. The sample consists of 100,000 or so clones, approximately 91% of them appearing once. There are 14 residues in the CDR3. V lost 5 bases and J lost 3; bases outside the gene matches: 3. The germline CDR1 and CDR2 sequences are SGHTA and FQGNSA. This sequence was found in an adult in good health. The sequencing here drew on peripheral blood, taken on day 0 of AZD1222 vaccination. The chain recombines TRBV7-2 with TRBJ1-5; 8 bases match TRBD1. The CDR3 is CASSKDRVNQPQHF. The CDR3 nucleotides are TGTGCCAGCAGCAAGGACAGGGTCAATCAGCCCCAGCATTTT.